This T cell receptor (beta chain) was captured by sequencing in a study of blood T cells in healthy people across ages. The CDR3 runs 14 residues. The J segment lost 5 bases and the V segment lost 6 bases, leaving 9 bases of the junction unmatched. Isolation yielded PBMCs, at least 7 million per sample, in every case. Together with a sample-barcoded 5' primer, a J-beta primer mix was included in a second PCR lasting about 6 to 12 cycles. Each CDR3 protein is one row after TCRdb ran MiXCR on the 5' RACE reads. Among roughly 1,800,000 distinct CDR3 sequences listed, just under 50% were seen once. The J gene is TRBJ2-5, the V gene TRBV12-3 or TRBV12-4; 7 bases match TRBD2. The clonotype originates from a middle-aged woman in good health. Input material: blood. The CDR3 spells CASRGGRVAETQYF. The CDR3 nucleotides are TGTGCCAGCAGGGGGGGGAGAGTCGCGGAGACCCAGTACTTC.